The clone carrying this TCR beta chain was counted once. The antigen remains undetermined. Germline V CDR1 and CDR2: MDHEN, SYDVKM. This CDR3 spans 10 amino acids. After removal of 10 bases from V and 6 bases from J, the junction contained 3 bases not matched to a gene. The data were taken from a study of shared clonotypes between healthy human individuals. Across the study: Three CD4 naive, three CD4 memory, two CD8 naive and one CD8 memory plate were used per donor. General study findings and limits: Several donors held roughly 5% of naive CD4 clonotypes in common.

The authors distributed each subset's genomic DNA evenly over several immunoSEQ plates. Libraries were prepared by immunoSEQ multiplex PCR; TCRdb keeps only in-frame clonotypes and omits some of them. The table shows around 510,000 clones, with more than 95% occurring only once. Sequenced input: naive CD4+ T cells sorted from blood. Subset denoted: CD45RA+ positively selected. The sequence was obtained from a woman between 25 and 40 years old in good health. This chain joins TRBV28 and TRBJ2-7; 7 bases match TRBD2. The CDR3 DNA sequence: TGTGCCACCGGGGGGATCGAGCAGTACTTC. It is translated as CATGGIEQYF.